A selection of T cell receptor beta chains follows, all from one sample in a study of cytomegalovirus exposure and HLA in healthy donors. The method was immunoSEQ multiplex PCR; TCRdb's version includes in-frame clones alone and lacks a portion of them. The sample holds about 200,000 clones, 70% to 80% seen once. The specimen sequenced was PBMCs. The receptors here all came from a woman between 25 and 40 years old in good health and CMV-seropositive. Both conserved end residues are part of each CDR3. The D gene is left open where the match is weak. Clone size is not always given. Where it is, it says once, few, many or a class for expanded clones.

v_gene	j_gene	abundance	d_gene	CDR3aa	CDR3nt
TRBV6-5	TRBJ1-2	NA	TRBD1	CASSYGGGDGGYTF	TGTGCCAGCAGTTACGGAGGGGGCGACGGTGGCTACACCTTC
TRBV11-2	TRBJ1-6	few	NA	CASSSMGGNNSPLHF	TGTGCCAGCAGCTCTATGGGGGGTAATAATTCACCCCTCCACTTT
TRBV10-3	TRBJ1-5	NA	NA	CAIRGDRGQPQHF	TGTGCCATCAGAGGTGACAGAGGACAGCCCCAGCATTTT
TRBV10-3	TRBJ2-7	NA	TRBD1	CAIKGTGAIYEQYF	TGTGCCATCAAAGGGACAGGGGCGATCTACGAGCAGTACTTC
TRBV19	TRBJ1-1	once	NA	CASSMEVSMNTEAFF	TGTGCCAGTAGTATGGAGGTGTCTATGAACACTGAAGCTTTCTTT
TRBV19	TRBJ2-4	NA	NA	CASIQGGENIQYF	TGTGCCAGTATCCAGGGCGGGGAAAACATTCAGTACTTC
TRBV5-1	TRBJ2-1	NA	TRBD2	CASSYPGLYQNEQFF	TGCGCCAGCAGCTATCCGGGACTATATCAAAATGAGCAGTTCTTC
TRBV7-2	TRBJ2-3	NA	TRBD1	CASSFQTGVVTDTQYF	TGTGCCAGCAGCTTTCAAACAGGGGTGGTTACAGATACGCAGTATTTT
TRBV29-1	TRBJ1-2	NA	NA	CSVVILYGYGYTF	TGCAGCGTTGTGATCTTATACGGCTATGGCTACACCTTC
TRBV9	TRBJ2-7	once	NA	CASSVDHRAYEQYF	TGTGCCAGCAGCGTGGACCACAGGGCCTACGAGCAGTACTTC
TRBV11-2	TRBJ2-3	NA	NA	CASSSPRVFTDTQYF	TGTGCCAGCAGCTCCCCCCGGGTTTTCACAGATACGCAGTATTTT
TRBV4-1	TRBJ1-5	once	NA	CASSQGAGRSRNQPQHF	TGCGCCAGCAGCCAAGGTGCGGGGAGATCGCGCAATCAGCCCCAGCATTTT
TRBV27	TRBJ2-5	NA	TRBD1	CASSPIPRDRGKGTQYF	TGTGCCAGCAGTCCAATCCCCCGGGACAGGGGGAAAGGGACCCAGTACTTC
TRBV29-1	TRBJ1-2	NA	TRBD1	CSVGQGAEYGYTF	TGCAGCGTGGGACAGGGGGCGGAATATGGCTACACCTTC
TRBV5-1	TRBJ1-5	NA	NA	CASSFRFYSNQPQHF	TGCGCCAGCAGCTTCCGGTTTTATAGCAATCAGCCCCAGCATTTT